Following are 9 T cell receptor beta chains from one sample sequenced in a study of CD8 T cells in ankylosing spondylitis. Findings and caveats of the study: One TCR beta motif, made up of eight or nine highly homologous variants, appeared characteristic of ankylosing spondylitis blood.

Their antigens remain unidentified. TCRdb re-derived calls from the 5' RACE reads in MiXCR, one entry per CDR3 protein. The table has around 390,000 distinct CDR3 sequences, about a fifth seen once. Source material: blood, either unsorted or a sorted T cell fraction (not recorded which). The receptor source for this set is a male donor with ankylosing spondylitis.

The CDR3 protein is CASSRRHSLNTEAFF. CDR3 DNA: TGTGCCAGCAGCCGCCGACATTCTTTGAACACTGAAGCTTTCTTT. The V gene is TRBV14, the J gene TRBJ1-1; D uncertain. The CDR3 runs to 15 residues. Germline CDR1 is SGHDN and CDR2 is FVKESK. Between the trimmed V and J ends, which lost 4 bases and 0 bases, there was a span of 12 bases.

This clonotype was seen only a few times. V usage is TRBV20-1 and J usage is TRBJ2-1; 7 bases are shared with TRBD2. The CDR3 length is 13 residues. In germline, CDR1 is DFQATT, CDR2 SNEGSKA (reference sequence). CDR3 nucleotides: TGCAGGCCTTCTAGCGGATCCTACAATGAGCAGTTCTTC. As protein: CRPSSGSYNEQFF.

This rearrangement joins TRBV7-3 to TRBJ2-1; TRBD2 agrees at 10 bases. The J segment lost 6 bases and the V segment lost 3 bases, leaving 5 bases of the junction unmatched. Per germline, CDR1 SGHTA and CDR2 FQGTGA. CDR3 size: 15 residues. CDR3: CASSFSGRQGNEQFF. CDR3 in DNA: TGTGCCAGCAGCTTTAGCGGGAGGCAGGGCAATGAGCAGTTCTTC.

For the CDR3, the DNA is TGTGCCAGCAGCTTAGAGGGGACAGGGGGCTCTGGGGCCAACGTCCTGACTTTC. Its protein product is CASSLEGTGGSGANVLTF. The chain uses TRBV11-2 and TRBJ2-6; 11 nucleotides line up with TRBD1. Germline assignment: CDR1 SGHAT and CDR2 FQNNGV. The ends lost 0 bases at V and 0 bases at J; junction bases unmatched: 1. This CDR3 has 18 residues.

The chain links TRBV5-1 to TRBJ2-3; TRBD2 agrees at 7 bases. V trimming: 4 bases; J trimming: 0 bases; junction bases outside the gene matches: 8. Germline loops: CDR1 SGHRS, CDR2 YFSETQ. The CDR3 has 16 amino acids. The CDR3 spells CASSTSSGTSTDTQYF. The DNA of the CDR3 is TGCGCCAGCAGCACCTCTAGCGGAACTAGCACAGATACGCAGTATTTT.

This clonotype was counted only a few times. The chain uses TRBV12-3 or TRBV12-4 and TRBJ2-1; 11 positions agree with TRBD2. V gave up 3 bases and J gave up 7 bases; unmatched junction bases: 5. The CDR3 totals 15 residues. CDR3 coding DNA: TGTGCCAGCAGTTTGGGGACTAGCGGCACAAATGAGCAGTTCTTC. Its translation is CASSLGTSGTNEQFF.

This clonotype was detected a few times. Here the CDR3 reads CASSSGRGTGELFF. The DNA of the CDR3 is TGTGCCAGCAGCTCCGGGCGGGGAACCGGGGAGCTGTTTTTT. The rearrangement joins TRBV7-3 to TRBJ2-2; maybe TRBD2 (6 bases). The CDR3 totals 14 residues. V was trimmed by 4 bases and J by 5 bases, leaving 11 bases between them. Germline values: CDR1 SGHTA, CDR2 FQGTGA.

The chain employs TRBV6-2 or TRBV6-3 and TRBJ2-1, with TRBD2 identical over 8 bases. There are 17 residues in the CDR3. Unmatched junction bases numbered 14, after V lost 2 bases and J lost 8 bases. Germline V gene lookup returns CDR1 MNHEY and CDR2 SVGEGT. CDR3: CASSYGITSGSPDEQFF. The CDR3 coding sequence is TGTGCCAGCAGTTACGGGATCACTAGCGGTTCGCCGGATGAGCAGTTCTTC.

The chain recombines TRBV21-1 with TRBJ2-7. TRBV21-1 corresponds to a pseudogene. This CDR3 is built from 15 residues. Written as DNA, the CDR3 is TGTGCCAGCAGCAAAGAGGAGTTAAGGGTCCACGAGCAGTACTTC. Its protein product is CASSKEELRVHEQYF.